The 8 T cell receptor beta chains below all came from one sample that was sequenced in a study of Ad26.COV2.S vaccination and SARS-CoV-2 variants. Treatment meaning: about 20 received Ad26.COV2.S at low or high dose, single or two shots; 5 received placebo; per-sample allocation not given. At day 63 after the first vaccine or placebo injection, samples were drawn. Here immunoSEQ multiplex PCR was the method, and the copy in TCRdb shows in-frame clones only, minus some. The data contain fewer than 300,000 clones, 70% to 90% of them singletons. The sequencing used peripheral blood, collected in a trial of Ad26.COV2.S vaccine versus placebo. Receptors originate from a person aged 18-65 years who received the Ad26.COV2.S COVID-19 vaccine or a placebo.

There are many counts of this clone. The chain carries TRBV29-1 and TRBJ1-3; D remains unclear. Trimming left V 1 base short and J 1 base short, with 8 bases between. There are 14 residues in the CDR3. Germline loops: CDR1 SQVTM, CDR2 ANQGSEA. The CDR3 region is CSVEAAGSGNTIYF. In DNA, the CDR3 is TGCAGCGTTGAAGCGGCGGGATCTGGAAACACCATATATTTT.

The rearrangement uses TRBV9 and TRBJ2-7; D not resolved. CDR1 SGDLS and CDR2 YYNGEE come from the germline V gene. V lost 6 bases and J 2 bases, leaving 18 bases between the germline ends. The CDR3 has 15 residues. The CDR3 spells CASNPHGSATYEQYF. The CDR3 bases are TGTGCCAGCAACCCCCACGGGTCGGCTACCTACGAGCAGTACTTC.

The genes are TRBV2 and TRBJ1-4, with D possibly matching TRBD1 (6 bases). V was clipped by 7 bases and J by 0 bases, with 12 bases between them. The CDR3 has 15 amino acids. CDR1 is SNHLY and CDR2 is FYNNEI in the germline V gene. The CDR3 sequence is CASTRDIATNEKLFF. The CDR3 DNA is TGTGCCAGCACCCGGGACATCGCAACTAATGAAAAACTGTTTTTT.

This clone has a handful of counts. The V gene is TRBV25-1, the J gene TRBJ2-5; 8 bases are a match to TRBD2. With 4 bases clipped from V and 5 bases from J, the junction kept 9 bases outside the gene matches. This CDR3 is 15 amino acids long. CDR1 and CDR2 (germline): MGHDK, SYGVNS. Here the CDR3 DNA reads TGTGCCAGCAGTGGAGTGGGCGGGAGGAGGGAGACCCAGTACTTC. Its protein is CASSGVGGRRETQYF.

This clone was observed a handful of times. V and J are TRBV19 and TRBJ2-5, with 8 bases matching TRBD2. The CDR3 runs 16 residues. J lost 4 bases, V lost 8 bases, and 15 bases had no gene match. Germline V gene lookup returns CDR1 LNHDA and CDR2 SQIVND (reference sequence). In nucleotides, the CDR3 is TGTGCCAGTGCGGATCCAGCGGGAGAGTGGGGAGAGACCCAGTACTTC. It specifies CASADPAGEWGETQYF.

This clone was observed once. The chain uses TRBV19 and TRBJ1-5; D call uncertain. The germline gives CDR1 LNHDA, CDR2 SQIVND (reference sequence). The CDR3 covers 12 residues. V shed 5 bases and J shed 2 bases, with 4 bases lying between them. CDR3 DNA sequence: TGTGCCAGTAGTGGGGGCAATCAGCCCCAGCATTTT. This translates into CASSGGNQPQHF.

This chain joins TRBV19 and TRBJ1-2, with TRBD1 matching over 10 bases. This CDR3 has 14 residues. Trimming removed 7 bases from V and 7 bases from J; junction bases left unmatched: 9. Per the germline V gene, CDR1 is LNHDA and CDR2 is SQIVND (reference sequence). CDR3 in DNA: TGTGCCAGTATCTATTCAGGGGACAGGGGTGGCTACACCTTC. Residues: CASIYSGDRGGYTF.

V usage is TRBV11-3 and J usage is TRBJ2-3; the match to TRBD1 covers 8 bases. The CDR3 is 15 amino acids. Germline CDR1 SGHNT, CDR2 YENEEA. Germline trimming cut 5 bases from V and 4 bases from J; bases unmatched to any gene: 8. CDR3 loop: CASSAGTGGADTQYF. In DNA form, the CDR3 reads TGTGCCAGCAGCGCAGGGACAGGAGGAGCAGATACGCAGTATTTT.